A single sample is the source of the 19 T cell receptor beta chains below, sequenced in a study of T cells after yellow fever vaccination. TCRdb itself ran the 5' RACE reads through MiXCR, one entry per CDR3 protein. The sample consists of about 630,000 distinct CDR3 sequences, 9% to 15% of them appearing once. The sequencing used PBMCs, collected on the day of the yellow fever booster vaccination. The receptors were gathered from a man aged 25 to 40 who received the YFV17D yellow fever vaccine.

This clonotype has only a few counts. The chain carries TRBV12-3 or TRBV12-4 and TRBJ1-5; D is unclear. V gave up 4 bases and J gave up 1 base, with 17 bases separating them. The CDR3 spans 17 residues. The CDR3 region is CASSSKGGGLSNQPQHF. As DNA, the CDR3 is TGTGCCAGCAGTTCCAAAGGAGGAGGGTTAAGCAATCAGCCCCAGCATTTT.

This chain connects TRBV20-1 to TRBJ2-3; 9 bases are a match to TRBD2. Germline loops: CDR1 DFQATT, CDR2 SNEGSKA (reference sequence). The CDR3 has 13 amino acids. Trimming at V came to 4 bases and at J to 2 bases, leaving 1 base not matched to a gene. CDR3 nucleotides: TGCAGTGCTACTAGCGGGGTCACAGATACGCAGTATTTT. This encodes CSATSGVTDTQYF.

The chain employs TRBV5-6 and TRBJ2-5, with D perhaps assigned TRBD1 or TRBD2 (6 bases each). This CDR3 comprises 15 residues. With 0 bases removed from V and 9 bases from J, the gap between germline ends came to 18 bases. CDR1 and CDR2 (germline): SGHDT, YYEEEE. DNA for the CDR3: TGTGCCAGCAGCTTGGTACGAGGACTGGAGGGGGCCCAGTACTTC. It specifies CASSLVRGLEGAQYF.

A few counts support this clonotype. This chain joins TRBV7-2 and TRBJ1-2; perhaps TRBD1 as D (6 bases). Germline V gene data show CDR1 as SGHTA and CDR2 as FQGNSA. This CDR3 has 15 amino acids. V dropped 0 bases and J dropped 2 bases, with 10 bases sitting between them. This CDR3 reads CASSLARGQNYGYTF. The CDR3 region has the DNA TGTGCCAGCAGCTTAGCCCGGGGGCAGAACTATGGCTACACCTTC.

This clonotype has more than one count but fewer than ten. The CDR3 sequence: CASSEGPRTGGNEQFF. CDR3 DNA: TGTGCCAGCAGTGAAGGTCCCCGGACAGGGGGCAATGAGCAGTTCTTC. This chain joins TRBV2 and TRBJ2-1, with 10 bases that match TRBD1. Germline CDR1 reads SNHLY; CDR2 reads FYNNEI. The J segment lost 6 bases and the V segment lost 1 base, leaving 6 bases of the junction unmatched. The CDR3 sequence is 16 residues long.

The sample holds many counts of this clonotype. The chain combines TRBV24-1 with TRBJ2-3; 7 nucleotides agree with TRBD2. Germline V lookup: CDR1 KGHDR, CDR2 SFDVKD. V gave up 3 bases and J gave up 6 bases; unmatched junction bases: 11. CDR3 size: 16 residues. The CDR3 bases are TGTGCCACCAGTGATCCGCGGCGGGAGTACCCTGATACGCAGTATTTT. Its translation: CATSDPRREYPDTQYF.

This clonotype was observed a few times. The chain combines TRBV9 with TRBJ2-3; D is perhaps TRBD2 (7 bases). CDR1 is SGDLS, CDR2 YYNGEE, per germline. Trimming left V 3 bases short and J 5 bases short, with 13 bases between. The CDR3 spans 14 residues. The CDR3 protein is CASSGSGTRDTQYF. Written as DNA, the CDR3 is TGTGCCAGCAGCGGCAGCGGGACACGAGATACGCAGTATTTT. The full variable domain, rest sourced from reference TRBV9 and TRBJ2-3, is DSGVTQTPKHLITATGQRVTLRCSPRSGDLSVYWYQQSLDQGLQFLIQYYNGEERAKGNILERFSAQQFPDLHSELNLSSLELGDSALYFCASSGSGTRDTQYFGPGTRLTVL.

This clonotype appeared a few times. This sequence joins TRBV2 and TRBJ2-3; TRBD1 is a possible D gene (5 bases). CDR3 size: 12 residues. Trimming cost V 6 bases and J 5 bases, with 9 bases left between them. Germline V CDR1 and CDR2: SNHLY, FYNNEI. CDR3 in DNA: TGTGCCAGCAGCGTAACAGGAGATACGCAGTATTTT. It translates to CASSVTGDTQYF.

This clonotype was observed a handful of times. This chain connects TRBV20-1 to TRBJ2-4; 11 nucleotides align to TRBD2. This CDR3 contains 14 residues. The V and J ends lost 6 bases and 8 bases, in that order; junction bases with no gene match: 9. Germline V gene sequence: CDR1 DFQATT, CDR2 SNEGSKA (reference sequence). The DNA for the CDR3 is TGCAGTGCCCTAGCGGGAGGACCGGGGGACATTCAGTACTTC. Protein product: CSALAGGPGDIQYF.

The J gene is TRBJ1-2, the V gene TRBV18; D call uncertain. Germline CDR1 KGHSH, CDR2 LQKENI. Deletions cut 5 bases from V and 7 bases from J, with 20 bases between. The CDR3 spans 15 residues. The CDR3 DNA sequence: TGTGCCAGCTCATCGAACACAGATAATGCCGGTGGCTACACCTTC. Its protein product is CASSSNTDNAGGYTF.

V is TRBV27 and J is TRBJ2-7; TRBD2 aligns across 8 bases. Germline CDR1 MNHEY, CDR2 SMNVEV (reference sequence). V was clipped by 5 bases and J by 6 bases; unmatched bases: 18. This CDR3 is 17 amino acids long. The CDR3 coding sequence is TGTGCCAGCAGTACGACGGACCCCGGGACTAGGGCGTCCGAGCAGTACTTC. The encoded protein is CASSTTDPGTRASEQYF.

V usage is TRBV20-1 and J usage is TRBJ2-2, with D hard to call. V lost 1 base to trimming and J lost 8 bases, with 14 bases between them. Germline assignment: CDR1 DFQATT and CDR2 SNEGSKA (reference sequence). The CDR3 consists of 14 residues. CDR3 sequence reads: CSARGAAKRGELFF. CDR3 DNA: TGCAGTGCTAGAGGCGCGGCCAAGAGGGGGGAGCTGTTTTTT.

This clonotype was seen a handful of times. This sequence joins TRBV6-5 and TRBJ1-6; D is unresolved. The CDR3 consists of 14 residues. V lost 0 bases and J 9 bases, leaving 9 bases between the germline ends. CDR1 is MNHEY and CDR2 is SVGAGI in the germline V gene. CDR3 nucleotides: TGTGCCAGCAGTTACTCGGTCGGAGGTTCACCCCTCCACTTT. It yields the protein CASSYSVGGSPLHF.

There are a few counts of this clonotype. This rearrangement joins TRBV20-1 to TRBJ2-3; possibly TRBD1 or TRBD2 for D (7 bases each). Trimming left V 1 base short and J 2 bases short, with 16 bases between. Germline V gene data show CDR1 as DFQATT and CDR2 as SNEGSKA (reference sequence). This CDR3 contains 16 residues. The CDR3 bases are TGCAGTGCTAGAGTTTGGGAGGGGGCTAACACAGATACGCAGTATTTT. Residues: CSARVWEGANTDTQYF.

The rearrangement joins TRBV5-4 to TRBJ2-7; D call uncertain. CDR1 is SGHNT and CDR2 is YYREEE in the germline V gene (reference sequence). The CDR3 covers 14 residues. The V end lost 4 bases, the J end lost 2 bases, and 13 bases lay between the germline ends. CDR3 region: CASSQAVGAYEQYF. The CDR3 bases are TGTGCCAGCAGCCAGGCAGTCGGCGCCTACGAGCAGTACTTC.

This clonotype has a handful of counts. The CDR3 loop reads CASSGQSFGEKLFF. Written as DNA, the CDR3 is TGTGCCAGCTCGGGACAGTCATTTGGGGAAAAACTGTTTTTT. The rearrangement joins TRBV18 to TRBJ1-4; 7 nucleotides match TRBD1. Germline V gives CDR1 KGHSH, CDR2 LQKENI. The CDR3 extends over 14 amino acids. The V gene end was trimmed by 6 bases and the J gene end by 8 bases; junction bases not matched to a gene: 9. Complete variable domain (other parts from reference TRBV18 and TRBJ1-4): NAGVMQNPRHLVRRRGQEARLRCSPMKGHSHVYWYRQLPEEGLKFMVYLQKENIIDESGMPKERFSAEFPKEGPSILRIQQVVRGDSAAYFCASSGQSFGEKLFFGSGTQLSVL.

The chain links TRBV5-1 to TRBJ2-3; D is possibly TRBD2 (5 bases). Germline V gives CDR1 SGHRS, CDR2 YFSETQ. The V and J ends lost 5 bases and 4 bases respectively, with 11 bases between them. CDR3 length equals 13 residues. CDR3 bases: TGCGCCAGCAGGACTATGGCTTCAGATACGCAGTATTTT. This codes for CASRTMASDTQYF.

The CDR3 bases are TGTGCCAGCAGTGTAAAGGGGAGAAATCAGCCCCAGCATTTT. Amino acids: CASSVKGRNQPQHF. The V gene is TRBV25-1, the J gene TRBJ1-5; the D gene is possibly TRBD1 (5 bases). The CDR3 sequence is 14 residues long. Trimming removed 4 bases at V and 4 bases at J, with 11 bases between. Germline CDR1 and CDR2: MGHDK and SYGVNS.

This clonotype was seen repeatedly, ten times or more. This chain uses TRBV16 with TRBJ1-6; D unclear. Per the germline V gene, CDR1 is KGHSY and CDR2 is FQNENV. The CDR3 length is 14 residues. V lost 4 bases and J lost 4, with 8 bases in between. Here the CDR3 reads CASSRTQYNSPLHF. CDR3 coding DNA: TGTGCCAGCAGCCGAACACAGTATAATTCACCCCTCCACTTT.